This T cell receptor (beta chain) was sequenced during a study of cytomegalovirus exposure and HLA in healthy donors. This table comes from immunoSEQ multiplex PCR, and its TCRdb copy is limited to in-frame clones, with some not included. This table has 150,000 to 200,000 clones, about 82% appearing once. Findings and limits, study-wide: Generally TCR sequences proved uncommon, though certain public TCRs appeared in numerous donors. The authors enumerated around 150 TCR beta chains as linked to cytomegalovirus.

CDR1 and CDR2 (germline): MNHEY, SVGAGI. The CDR3 contains 14 residues. Trimming removed 7 bases from V and 5 bases from J; junction bases left unmatched: 9. About this clone itself: Its antigen is not known.

Input material: PBMCs. The TCR comes from a woman between 18 and 29 years old in good health and CMV-seronegative. The rearrangement links TRBV6-5 to TRBJ2-7; TRBD1 aligns across 9 bases. CDR3 region: CASIDPGQGNEQYF. As DNA, the CDR3 is TGTGCCAGCATCGATCCGGGACAGGGTAACGAGCAGTACTTC.